This TCR beta chain was identified during a study of cytotoxic CD8 clonotypes in ibrutinib-treated CLL. Looking at the study overall: In all, approximately ten patients were relapsed/refractory, about 15 were treatment-naive and 17 were IGHV unmutated.

Germline-derived CDR1 and CDR2 are KGHSH and LQKENI. Trimming pared 3 bases from V and 8 bases from J, leaving 17 bases between. The CDR3 is 15 residues long. Findings of the study overall: A rise in clonality was seen at ibrutinib response, and a fall back toward baseline was seen at progression.

A word on this clone: Its antigen is undetermined.

Clones were read by immunoSEQ multiplex PCR, and TCRdb kept only the in-frame ones, dropping some. The table has around 250,000 clones, roughly 70% seen once. Here the sequenced sample was PBMCs, taken after 24 months of ibrutinib treatment. This receptor was taken from a human donor with chronic lymphocytic leukemia. The J gene is TRBJ2-1, the V gene TRBV18, with D unclear. The CDR3 here is CASSPAPTASDEQFF. For the CDR3, the DNA is TGTGCCAGCTCACCTGCGCCAACTGCCAGCGATGAGCAGTTCTTC.